Presented here are 10 T cell receptor beta chains from one specimen sequenced in a study of Ad26.COV2.S vaccination and SARS-CoV-2 variants. Noted treatment: around 19 received Ad26.COV2.S at low or high dose, single or two shots; about 5 received placebo; per-sample allocation not given. Material that was analyzed had been drawn on day 63 after the first vaccine or placebo injection. The repertoire was sequenced with immunoSEQ multiplex PCR; TCRdb's copy has only in-frame clones and lacks some. The table lists about 480,000 clones, around 88% of them singletons, with roughly 12% in the top ten. The source was peripheral blood, collected in a trial of Ad26.COV2.S vaccine versus placebo. These receptor sequences come from a person aged 18-60 years who received the Ad26.COV2.S COVID-19 vaccine or a placebo.

This chain uses TRBV7-9 with TRBJ2-1; D is uncertain. Trimming shortened V by 0 bases and J by 0 bases, and 3 bases separated the two germline ends. Looked up from germline, CDR1 is SEHNR and CDR2 is FQNEAQ (reference sequence). The CDR3 is 14 amino acids. The CDR3 region is CASSLAISYNEQFF. The DNA of the CDR3 is TGTGCCAGCAGCTTAGCGATCTCCTACAATGAGCAGTTCTTC.

This chain links TRBV19 with TRBJ2-5; perhaps TRBD1 as D (5 bases). This CDR3 is 13 amino acids long. Deletions cut 5 bases from V and 3 bases from J, with 10 bases between. Germline V gene lookup returns CDR1 LNHDA and CDR2 SQIVND (reference sequence). CDR3 sequence reads: CASSLNRKETQYF. CDR3 bases: TGTGCCAGTAGTTTGAACAGGAAAGAGACCCAGTACTTC.

The table lists this clone with a few counts. This chain joins TRBV29-1 and TRBJ1-5; TRBD1 might be the D (5 bases). CDR3 size: 13 residues. The ends were cut back, 6 bases at V and 5 bases at J, with 14 bases in the middle. The V gene's germline CDR1 is SQVTM and CDR2 ANQGSEA. The CDR3 bases are TGCAGCGTCCAGGGCGGCAGGGATCAGCCCCAGCATTTT. It specifies CSVQGGRDQPQHF.

The rearrangement joins TRBV11-1 to TRBJ2-4; 8 nucleotides align to TRBD1. In germline, CDR1 is SGHAT, CDR2 FQDESV (reference sequence). V shed 5 bases, J shed 2 bases, and the junction held 8 bases outside the gene matches. The CDR3 is 16 amino acids. The CDR3 nucleotides read TGTGCCAGCAGCCTTCGGACAGGGTTGACCAAAAACATTCAGTACTTC. Translated, it gives CASSLRTGLTKNIQYF.

This clone came up once. The chain recombines TRBV19 with TRBJ2-1; D may correspond to TRBD1 or TRBD2 (5 bases each). The V and J ends lost 4 bases and 10 bases respectively, with 17 bases between them. CDR1 LNHDA and CDR2 SQIVND come from the germline V gene (reference sequence). The CDR3 has 14 residues. The CDR3 region is CASSRDGRAAEQFF. The CDR3 DNA is TGTGCCAGTAGTAGGGACGGACGTGCCGCCGAGCAGTTCTTC.

This chain uses TRBV6-5 with TRBJ2-7; 8 bases map to TRBD1. Per the germline V gene, CDR1 is MNHEY and CDR2 is SVGAGI. With 5 bases clipped from V and 5 bases from J, the junction kept 5 bases outside the gene matches. The CDR3 extends over 13 amino acids. In nucleotides, the CDR3 is TGTGCCAGCAGTCAGGGGGCTGTCGACGAGCAGTACTTC. Its translation is CASSQGAVDEQYF.

The chain couples TRBV7-2 to TRBJ2-2; no definite D call. Germline CDR1 reads SGHTA; CDR2 reads FQGNSA. The CDR3 is 15 amino acids. Trimming pared 5 bases from V and 1 base from J, leaving 11 bases between. DNA of the CDR3: TGTGCCAGCAGCCCCCAGTCCGGGAACACCGGGGAGCTGTTTTTT. It translates to CASSPQSGNTGELFF.

The V call is TRBV18, the J call TRBJ2-7, with TRBD1 matching over 8 bases. V was clipped by 3 bases and J by 7 bases; unmatched bases: 8. The CDR3 extends over 14 amino acids. The germline V gene has CDR1 KGHSH and CDR2 LQKENI. The CDR3, as DNA: TGTGCCAGCTCACCGGACAGGGTCGGTGAAGAGCAGTACTTC. Its protein is CASSPDRVGEEQYF.

This clone has just one count. The J gene is TRBJ2-6, the V gene TRBV3-1 (or the pseudogene TRBV3-2); no clear D. The germline V gene has CDR1 LGHDT and CDR2 YNNKEL (reference sequence). This CDR3 has 16 residues. V was clipped by 1 base and J by 1 base, with 8 bases between them. The CDR3 here is CASSQGFLSGANVLTF. The CDR3 DNA follows: TGTGCCAGCAGCCAAGGATTCCTGTCTGGGGCCAACGTCCTGACTTTC.

The chain uses TRBV7-9 and TRBJ2-1; 9 bases map to TRBD2. The CDR3 has 17 amino acids. The ends lost 4 bases at V and 6 bases at J; junction bases unmatched: 13. Germline-derived CDR1 and CDR2 are SEHNR and FQNEAQ (reference sequence). CDR3 in DNA: TGTGCCAGCAGCTCCCGACCGGTAGCGGGAGTACGCAATGAGCAGTTCTTC. Translating gives CASSSRPVAGVRNEQFF.